Shown below are 10 T cell receptor beta chains from a single sample sequenced in a study of cytomegalovirus exposure and HLA in healthy donors. Use of 60 Vbeta and 13 Jbeta primers characterized the PCR. The protocol was immunoSEQ multiplex PCR, while the TCRdb copy is restricted to in-frame clones and leaves out a portion. The sample contains over 130,000 clones, approximately 83% of which appear only once. The sequencing input was PBMCs. All receptors derive from a male donor in good health and CMV-seronegative.

The chain combines TRBV27 with TRBJ2-1; tentative D call: TRBD2 (6 bases). The germline gives CDR1 MNHEY, CDR2 SMNVEV (reference sequence). The CDR3 is 14 residues long. V lost 2 bases to trimming and J lost 6 bases, with 11 bases between them. CDR3 DNA sequence: TGTGCCAGCAGTTTAGGCCTAGCGCTCAATGAGCAGTTCTTC. It specifies CASSLGLALNEQFF.

About this clone: Other DNA sequences within the sample encode an identical CDR3. The rearrangement uses TRBV29-1 and TRBJ2-2; the D is unclear. V lost 4 bases and J 4 bases, leaving 7 bases between the germline ends. Germline lookup yields CDR1 SQVTM and CDR2 ANQGSEA. The CDR3 has 12 amino acids. The CDR3 sequence is CSVVPGTGELFF. The CDR3 DNA sequence: TGCAGCGTTGTTCCGGGCACCGGGGAGCTGTTTTTT.

This chain links TRBV4-3 with TRBJ1-2; D gene ambiguous. The V gene lost 0 bases and the J gene lost 2 bases, with 13 bases spanning the gap. The germline gives CDR1 LGHNA, CDR2 YSLEER. The CDR3 runs 16 residues. Here the CDR3 reads CASSQEFDRLNYGYTF. CDR3 sequence (DNA): TGCGCCAGCAGCCAAGAATTCGACCGACTGAACTATGGCTACACCTTC.

The chain recombines TRBV5-1 with TRBJ2-6, with a weak D call TRBD2 (6 bases). The CDR3 covers 15 residues. The V gene lost 7 bases and the J gene lost 2 bases, with 13 bases spanning the gap. Looked up from germline, CDR1 is SGHRS and CDR2 is YFSETQ. The CDR3 protein is CASGDRGAGANVLTF. The CDR3 nucleotides read TGCGCCAGCGGGGACCGCGGGGCTGGGGCCAACGTCCTGACTTTC.

This clone has only one observation. J is TRBJ2-3 and V is TRBV4-2, with a possible D match to TRBD2 (5 bases). The germline gives CDR1 LGHNA, CDR2 YNFKEQ. The CDR3 is made up of 12 amino acids. The germline V and J ends were trimmed by 3 bases and 6 bases, with 7 bases remaining between them. In DNA, the CDR3 is TGTGCCAGCAGCCAGAGCGGCGATACGCAGTATTTT. Amino acid sequence: CASSQSGDTQYF.

The chain carries TRBV7-8 and TRBJ2-3, with 8 nucleotides matching TRBD2. V shed 3 bases and J 0 bases; nucleotides not matched to a gene: 5. Germline CDR1 SGHVS, CDR2 FQNEAQ. The CDR3 sequence is 16 residues long. DNA of the CDR3: TGTGCCAGCAGCTTGGGGTCTAGCGGGAGCACAGATACGCAGTATTTT. Translated, it gives CASSLGSSGSTDTQYF.

The V call is TRBV7-8, the J call TRBJ1-5, with TRBD1 identical over 8 bases. The V gene end was trimmed by 4 bases and the J gene end by 3 bases; junction bases not matched to a gene: 8. The germline gives CDR1 SGHVS, CDR2 FQNEAQ. The CDR3 is made up of 16 amino acids. This chain's CDR3 is CASSWIQGDINQPQHF. DNA for the CDR3: TGTGCCAGCAGCTGGATACAGGGGGATATCAATCAGCCCCAGCATTTT.

This clone was seen only a few times. The chain uses TRBV7-3 and TRBJ2-7, with 9 bases fitting TRBD1. V gave up 5 bases and J gave up 7 bases; unmatched junction bases: 3. The germline V gene has CDR1 SGHTA and CDR2 FQGTGA. CDR3 length: 12 amino acids. CDR3 region: CASSPGQGEQYF. DNA for the CDR3: TGTGCCAGCAGCCCGGGACAGGGAGAGCAGTACTTC.

The V call is TRBV7-8, the J call TRBJ1-5; no definite D call. V shed 5 bases and J shed 0 bases, with 14 bases lying between them. Germline CDR1 SGHVS, CDR2 FQNEAQ. This CDR3 region has 16 residues. The CDR3 reads CASSPAPGFSNQPQHF. CDR3 DNA: TGTGCCAGCAGCCCCGCCCCGGGTTTTAGCAATCAGCCCCAGCATTTT.

The chain joins TRBV5-6 to TRBJ2-5; 10 nucleotides match TRBD2. This CDR3 has 17 residues. Germline CDR1 is SGHDT and CDR2 is YYEEEE. Unmatched junction bases numbered 6, after V lost 0 bases and J lost 1 base. CDR3 nucleotide sequence: TGTGCCAGCAGCTTGGCCGGACTAGCGGAGCTCCAAGAGACCCAGTACTTC. Its protein product is CASSLAGLAELQETQYF.